This T cell receptor beta chain comes out of a study of blood T cells in healthy people across ages. This clonotype has more than one count but fewer than ten. The antigen remains undetermined. V lost 0 bases, J lost 4 bases, and 16 bases lay in between. Germline-derived CDR1 and CDR2 are DFQATT and SNEGSKA (reference sequence). This CDR3 is 15 amino acids long. The authors drew around 9.3 milliliters of peripheral blood from each donor. Total RNA, at least 5.5 micrograms per sample, came from PBMCs. Study results and caveats: What prevented conclusive comparison of naive and antigen-experienced cells was that PBMCs were unsorted.

Primers used in a second PCR of about 7 to 12 cycles were a sample-barcoded 5' primer and a J-beta primer mix. Carrying 12 random nucleotides, a template-switch adaptor labeled each individual cDNA molecule. Each CDR3 protein gets one entry after TCRdb re-called the 5' RACE reads with MiXCR. The table includes about 1.8 million distinct CDR3 sequences, just under 50% detected once. V and J are TRBV20-1 and TRBJ2-7, with a tentative D call TRBD1 (5 bases). Source material: blood. The sequence was obtained from a woman aged 40-49 years in good health. CDR3 residues: CSARDNRYPGYEQYF. The DNA for the CDR3 is TGCAGTGCTAGAGATAACAGGTACCCCGGGTACGAGCAGTACTTC.